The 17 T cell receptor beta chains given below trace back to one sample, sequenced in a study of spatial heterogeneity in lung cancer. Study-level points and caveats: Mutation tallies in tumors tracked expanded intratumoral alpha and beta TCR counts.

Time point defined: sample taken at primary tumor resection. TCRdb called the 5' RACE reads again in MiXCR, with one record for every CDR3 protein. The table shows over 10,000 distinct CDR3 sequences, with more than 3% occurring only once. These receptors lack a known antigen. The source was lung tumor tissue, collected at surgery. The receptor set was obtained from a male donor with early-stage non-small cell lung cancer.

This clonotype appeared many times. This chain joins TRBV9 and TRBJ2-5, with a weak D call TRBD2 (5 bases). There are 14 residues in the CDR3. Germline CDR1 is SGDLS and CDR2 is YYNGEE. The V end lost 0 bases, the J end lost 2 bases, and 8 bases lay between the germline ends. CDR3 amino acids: CASSVARGQETQYF. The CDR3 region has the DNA TGTGCCAGCAGCGTAGCTAGAGGGCAAGAGACCCAGTACTTC.

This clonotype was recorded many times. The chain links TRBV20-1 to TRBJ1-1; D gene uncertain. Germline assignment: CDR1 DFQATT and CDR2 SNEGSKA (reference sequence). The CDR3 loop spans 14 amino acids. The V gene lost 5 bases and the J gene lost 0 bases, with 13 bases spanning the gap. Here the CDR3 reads CSALGIKLNTEAFF. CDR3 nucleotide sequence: TGCAGTGCTCTCGGGATCAAGCTGAACACTGAAGCTTTCTTT.

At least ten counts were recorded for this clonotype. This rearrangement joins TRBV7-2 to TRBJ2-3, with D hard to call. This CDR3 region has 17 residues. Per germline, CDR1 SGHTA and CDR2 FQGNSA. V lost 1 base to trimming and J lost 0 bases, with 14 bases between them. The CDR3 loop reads CASSLVVGPPSTDTQYF. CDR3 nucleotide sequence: TGTGCCAGCAGCTTAGTGGTTGGGCCGCCTAGCACAGATACGCAGTATTTT.

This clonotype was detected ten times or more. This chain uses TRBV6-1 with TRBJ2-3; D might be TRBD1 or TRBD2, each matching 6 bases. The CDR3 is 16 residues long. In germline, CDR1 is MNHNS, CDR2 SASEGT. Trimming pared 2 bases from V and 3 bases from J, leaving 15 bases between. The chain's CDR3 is CASSEMGGSQTDTQYF. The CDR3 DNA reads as TGTGCCAGCAGTGAAATGGGGGGCTCTCAGACAGATACGCAGTATTTT.

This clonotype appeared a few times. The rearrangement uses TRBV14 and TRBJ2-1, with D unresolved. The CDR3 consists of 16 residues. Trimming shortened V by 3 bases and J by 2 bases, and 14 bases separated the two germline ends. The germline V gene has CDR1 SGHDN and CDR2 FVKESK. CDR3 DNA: TGTGCCAGCAGCCATAGGGCGCTAGTTCCCTACAATGAGCAGTTCTTC. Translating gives CASSHRALVPYNEQFF.

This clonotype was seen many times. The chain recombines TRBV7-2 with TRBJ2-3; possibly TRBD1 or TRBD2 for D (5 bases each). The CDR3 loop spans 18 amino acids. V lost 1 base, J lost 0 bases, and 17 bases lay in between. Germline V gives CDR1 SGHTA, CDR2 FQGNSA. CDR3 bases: TGTGCCAGCAGCTTAGGCAGGGAGAGGGTGGCAAGCACAGATACGCAGTATTTT. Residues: CASSLGRERVASTDTQYF.

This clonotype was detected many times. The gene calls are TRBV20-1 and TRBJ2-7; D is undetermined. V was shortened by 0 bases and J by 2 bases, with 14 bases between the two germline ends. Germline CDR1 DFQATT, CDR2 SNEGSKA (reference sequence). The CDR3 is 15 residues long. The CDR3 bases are TGCAGTGCTAGAGATCCCCAACCTACCCCCTACGAGCAGTACTTC. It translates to CSARDPQPTPYEQYF.

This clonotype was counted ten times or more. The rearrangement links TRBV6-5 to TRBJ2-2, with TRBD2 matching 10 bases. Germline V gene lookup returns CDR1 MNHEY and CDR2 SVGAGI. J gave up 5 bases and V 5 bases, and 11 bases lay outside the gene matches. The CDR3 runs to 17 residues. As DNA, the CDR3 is TGTGCCAGCAGTCCCGGGACTAGCGACCGGCGGACCGGGGAGCTGTTTTTT. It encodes CASSPGTSDRRTGELFF.

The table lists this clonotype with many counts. For the CDR3, the DNA is TGTGCCTGGAGTGTACAAGGGAGCTCTGGAAACACCATATATTTT. Translation: CAWSVQGSSGNTIYF. V usage is TRBV30 and J usage is TRBJ1-3; no clear D. This CDR3 comprises 15 residues. V was cut by 0 bases and J by 0 bases, with 9 bases left in between. The germline V gene has CDR1 GTSNPN and CDR2 SVGIG (reference sequence).

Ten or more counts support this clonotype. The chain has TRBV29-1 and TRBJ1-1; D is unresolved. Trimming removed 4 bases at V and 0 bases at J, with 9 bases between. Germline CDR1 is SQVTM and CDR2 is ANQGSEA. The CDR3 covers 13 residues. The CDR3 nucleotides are TGCAGCGTTGTTGGCGATCTGAACACTGAAGCTTTCTTT. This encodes CSVVGDLNTEAFF.

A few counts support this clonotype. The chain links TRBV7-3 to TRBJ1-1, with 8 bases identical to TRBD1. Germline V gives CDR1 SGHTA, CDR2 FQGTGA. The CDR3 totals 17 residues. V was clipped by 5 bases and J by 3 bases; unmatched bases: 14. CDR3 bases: TGTGCCAGCAGCAGTTTGACAGGGGTAAGGGAGGACACTGAAGCTTTCTTT. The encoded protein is CASSSLTGVREDTEAFF.

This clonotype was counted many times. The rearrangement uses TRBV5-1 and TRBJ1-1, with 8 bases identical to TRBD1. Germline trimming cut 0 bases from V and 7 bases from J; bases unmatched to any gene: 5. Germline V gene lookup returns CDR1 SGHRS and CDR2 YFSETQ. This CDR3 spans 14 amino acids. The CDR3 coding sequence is TGCGCCAGCAGCTTGGGTAGGACAGGGCGTGAAGCTTTCTTT. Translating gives CASSLGRTGREAFF.

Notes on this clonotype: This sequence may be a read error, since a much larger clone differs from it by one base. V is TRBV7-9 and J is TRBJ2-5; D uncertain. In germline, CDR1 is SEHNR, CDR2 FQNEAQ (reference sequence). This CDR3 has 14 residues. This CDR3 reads CASILAGYEETQYF. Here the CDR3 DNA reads TGTGCCAGCATCTTAGCCGGGTACGAAGAGACCCAGTACTTC.

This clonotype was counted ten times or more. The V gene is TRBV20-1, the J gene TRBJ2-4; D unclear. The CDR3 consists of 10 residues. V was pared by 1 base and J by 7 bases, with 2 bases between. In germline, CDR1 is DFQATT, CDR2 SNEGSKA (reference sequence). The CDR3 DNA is TGCAGTGCTAGAGGGAACATTCAGTACTTC. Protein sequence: CSARGNIQYF.

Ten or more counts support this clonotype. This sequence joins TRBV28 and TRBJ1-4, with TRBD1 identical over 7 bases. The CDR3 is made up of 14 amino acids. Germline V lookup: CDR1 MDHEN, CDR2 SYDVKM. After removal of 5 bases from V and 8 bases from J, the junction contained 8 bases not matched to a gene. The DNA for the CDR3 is TGTGCCAGCAGTATCGACAGGGTCGGGGAAAAACTGTTTTTT. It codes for CASSIDRVGEKLFF.

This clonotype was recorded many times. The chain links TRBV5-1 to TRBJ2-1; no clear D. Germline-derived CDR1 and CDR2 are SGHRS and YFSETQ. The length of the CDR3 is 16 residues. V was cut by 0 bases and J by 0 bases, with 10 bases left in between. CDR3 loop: CASSLEAPSSYNEQFF. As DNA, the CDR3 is TGCGCCAGCAGCTTGGAGGCCCCCAGCTCCTACAATGAGCAGTTCTTC.

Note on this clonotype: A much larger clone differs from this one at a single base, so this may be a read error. CDR3 DNA: TGTGCCTGGAATAGGGACTATGGCGACACCTTC. Protein sequence: CAWNRDYGDTF. The J gene is TRBJ1-2, the V gene TRBV30; TRBD1 is a possible D gene (5 bases). CDR1 GTSNPN and CDR2 SVGIG come from the germline V gene (reference sequence). The CDR3 covers 11 residues.